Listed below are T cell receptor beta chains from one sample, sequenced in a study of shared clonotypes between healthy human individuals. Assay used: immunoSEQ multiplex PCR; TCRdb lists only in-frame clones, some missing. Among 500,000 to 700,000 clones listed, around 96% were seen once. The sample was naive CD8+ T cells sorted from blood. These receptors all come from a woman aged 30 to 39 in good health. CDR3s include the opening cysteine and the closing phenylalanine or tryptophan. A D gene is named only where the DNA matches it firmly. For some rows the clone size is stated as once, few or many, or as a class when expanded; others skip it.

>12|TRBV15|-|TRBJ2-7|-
TGTGCCACCAGCAGGACAGCCGACGAGCAGTACTTC
CATSRTADEQYF
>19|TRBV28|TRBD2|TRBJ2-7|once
TGTGCCAGCAGTTGGACTAGCGGGGCCGGTGCCCTCTTTGGCTACGAGCAGTACTTC
CASSWTSGAGALFGYEQYF
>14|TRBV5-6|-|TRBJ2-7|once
TGTGCCAGCAGCGTTGAGGGCTTCTCCTACGAGCAGTACTTC
CASSVEGFSYEQYF
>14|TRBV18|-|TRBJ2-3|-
TGTGCCAGCTCAGCCTGGGGAGTTGCGGATACGCAGTATTTT
CASSAWGVADTQYF
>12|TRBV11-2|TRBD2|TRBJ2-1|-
TGTGCCAGCAGCCCCGGGGGGAATGAGCAGTTCTTC
CASSPGGNEQFF
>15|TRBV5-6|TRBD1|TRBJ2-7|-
TGTGCCAGCAGCGGGGTGGGACAGGGGTCCCACGAGCAGTACTTC
CASSGVGQGSHEQYF
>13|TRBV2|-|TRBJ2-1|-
TGTGCCAGCAGAGATAATAGCTACAATGAGCAGTTCTTC
CASRDNSYNEQFF
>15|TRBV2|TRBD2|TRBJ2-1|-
TGTGCCAGCATCGGGGGCCTAGCGGGAGCGGGTGAGCAGTTCTTC
CASIGGLAGAGEQFF
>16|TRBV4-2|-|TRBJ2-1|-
TGTGCCAGCAGCCAAGATGGGGGTGGTCCCCCGAATGAGCAGTTCTTC
CASSQDGGGPPNEQFF
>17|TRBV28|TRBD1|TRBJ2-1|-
TGTGCCAGCAGTTTAACCCCGGGGTGGAACCAGGGGGATGAGCAGTTCTTC
CASSLTPGWNQGDEQFF
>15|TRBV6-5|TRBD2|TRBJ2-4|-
TGTGCCAGCACCGCTAGCGGGAGAACCAAAAACATTCAGTACTTC
CASTASGRTKNIQYF
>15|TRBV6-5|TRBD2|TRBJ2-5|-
TGTGCCAGCAAGGCGGGAGTCTTACAATCGGAGACCCAGTACTTC
CASKAGVLQSETQYF
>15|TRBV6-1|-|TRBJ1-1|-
TGTGCCAGCAGTGAAGGGGAATTGATCTGGGACAAAGCTTTCTTT
CASSEGELIWDKAFF
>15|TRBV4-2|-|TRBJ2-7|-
TGTGCCAGCAGCCAAGAGGCGGGCCCCGGGAACGAGCAGTACTTC
CASSQEAGPGNEQYF
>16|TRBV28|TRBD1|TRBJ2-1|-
TGTGCCAGCAGCCGTACTTCAGGGGGCCCCTACAATGAGCAGTTCTTC
CASSRTSGGPYNEQFF
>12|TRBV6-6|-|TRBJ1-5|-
TGTGCCAGCAGTTACGAGGATCAGCCCCAGCATTTT
CASSYEDQPQHF
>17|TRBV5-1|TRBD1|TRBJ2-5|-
TGCGCCAGCCCTGTGGTGACGGACAGGGGGCTTTGGGAGACCCAGTACTTC
CASPVVTDRGLWETQYF
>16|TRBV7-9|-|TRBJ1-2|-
TGTGCCAGCAGCTTAGGTTTCGGCCTTGCTTTCTATGGCTACACCTTC
CASSLGFGLAFYGYTF
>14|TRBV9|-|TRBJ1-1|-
TGTGCCAGCAGCGAATCCCCGGGGGGTACTGACGCTTTCTTT
CASSESPGGTDAFF
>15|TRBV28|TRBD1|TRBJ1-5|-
TGTGCCAGCAGTAGGCGACAGGGATTCAATCAGCCCCAGCATTTT
CASSRRQGFNQPQHF
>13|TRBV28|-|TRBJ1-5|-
TGTGCCACCGGCCAAGTGAAGTATCAGCCCCAGCATTTT
CATGQVKYQPQHF
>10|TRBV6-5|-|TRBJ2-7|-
TGTGCCAGCAGTTACTCGACTTACTTCTTC
CASSYSTYFF
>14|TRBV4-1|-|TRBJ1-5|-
TGCGCCAGCAGCCACAGGGTAGGCAATCAGCCCCAGCATTTT
CASSHRVGNQPQHF
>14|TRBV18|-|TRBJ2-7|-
TGTGCCAGCTCACCGGCTCCGACCTCCTACGAGCAGTACTTC
CASSPAPTSYEQYF
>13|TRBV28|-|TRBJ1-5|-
TGTGCCAGCAGTTTATCCTTCAATCAGCCCCAGCATTTT
CASSLSFNQPQHF
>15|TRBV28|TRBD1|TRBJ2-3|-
TGTGCCAGCAGTTTTTTGGACAGGGCTGTGGATACGCAGTATTTT
CASSFLDRAVDTQYF
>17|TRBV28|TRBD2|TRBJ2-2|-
TGTGCCAGCAGTCCGCTAGCGGGAGGGCCAAACACCGGGGAGCTGTTTTTT
CASSPLAGGPNTGELFF
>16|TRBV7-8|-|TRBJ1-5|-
TGTGCCAGCAGCTTAAGCGAGAACAGTGGCAATCAGCCCCAGCATTTT
CASSLSENSGNQPQHF
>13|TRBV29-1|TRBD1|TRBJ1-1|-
TGCAGCGTTGACCGGGACAGGAACACTGAAGCTTTCTTT
CSVDRDRNTEAFF
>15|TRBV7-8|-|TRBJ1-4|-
TGTGCCAGCAGCTTAGTAGGAGGGAGGAAAGAAAAACTGTTTTTT
CASSLVGGRKEKLFF
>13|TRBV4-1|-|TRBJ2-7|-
TGCGCCAGCAGCCATCAGGGGTCCTACGAGCAGTACTTC
CASSHQGSYEQYF
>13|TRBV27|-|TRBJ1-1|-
TGTGCCAGCAGTAAGTCGCAGAACACTGAAGCTTTCTTT
CASSKSQNTEAFF
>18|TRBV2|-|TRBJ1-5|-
TGTGCCAGCAGGGGGGGTTTCGAGGGAACGTATAGCAATCAGCCCCAGCATTTT
CASRGGFEGTYSNQPQHF
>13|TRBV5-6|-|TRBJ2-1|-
TGTGCCAGCAGCCAGACCCTAGCTCGTGAGCAGTTCTTC
CASSQTLAREQFF
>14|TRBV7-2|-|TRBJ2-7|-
TGTGCCAGCAGCTTAGTCGGCAGTTCCTACGAGCAGTACTTC
CASSLVGSSYEQYF
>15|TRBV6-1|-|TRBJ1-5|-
TGTGCCAGCAGATACAGGGTAAACAGCAATCAGCCCCAGCATTTT
CASRYRVNSNQPQHF
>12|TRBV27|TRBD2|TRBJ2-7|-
TGTGCCAGCAGGCGACTAGCGGGGGAGCAGTACTTC
CASRRLAGEQYF
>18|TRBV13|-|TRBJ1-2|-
TGTGCCAGCAGCTTAGGACAGTCACTCGCAAGTAGTAACTATGGCTACACCTTC
CASSLGQSLASSNYGYTF
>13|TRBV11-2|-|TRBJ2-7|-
TGTGCCAGCACCCAGGGGGGGACCTACGAGCAGTACTTC
CASTQGGTYEQYF
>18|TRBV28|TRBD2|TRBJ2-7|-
TGTGCCAGCAGACGCTACCGTCCCAGTTCTAGCGGGAGTTACGAGCAGTACTTC
CASRRYRPSSSGSYEQYF
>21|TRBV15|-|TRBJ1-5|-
TGTGCCACCAGCAGAGCATGGGGCCCCGGGACACCCGATCCTGGCAATCAGCCCCAGCATTTT
CATSRAWGPGTPDPGNQPQHF
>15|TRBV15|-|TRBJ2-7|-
TGTGCCACCAGCAGGACTCCTGGGGGGAACTACGAGCAGTACTTC
CATSRTPGGNYEQYF
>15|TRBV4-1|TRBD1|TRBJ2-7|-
TGCGCCAGCAGCCAATCGGACAGGGGGTTCTACGAGCAGTACTTC
CASSQSDRGFYEQYF
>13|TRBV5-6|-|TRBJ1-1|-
TGTGCCAGCAGCTACGCGGGGAACACTGAAGCTTTCTTT
CASSYAGNTEAFF
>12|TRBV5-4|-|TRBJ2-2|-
TGTGCCAGCAGCTTGGGGTACGGGGAGCTGTTTTTT
CASSLGYGELFF
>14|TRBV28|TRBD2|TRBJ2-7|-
TGTGCCAGCACCGGGAGGGGCAATGCCTACGAGCAGTACTTC
CASTGRGNAYEQYF
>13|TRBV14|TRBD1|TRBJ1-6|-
TGTGCCAGCAGCCTGGGACAGGGTCCACCCCTCCACTTT
CASSLGQGPPLHF